These 3 T cell receptor beta chains were all obtained from the same sample, sequenced in a study of shared clonotypes between healthy human individuals. Some clones are missing from TCRdb's copy, which holds only in-frame ones; the method was immunoSEQ multiplex PCR. The repertoire includes some 2.1 million clones, 93% of them detected once, and about 1.7% sits in the top ten. It was CD45RO-negative cells, positively selected for CCR7, that made up naive CD8 cells, with terminally differentiated effector memory CD45RA+ cells excluded. The sample taken for sequencing was naive CD8+ T cells from PBMCs. The source of these receptors is a young man in good health. Some clones in this sample may be carry-over from other donors' samples.

This chain joins TRBV9 and TRBJ1-3; no clear D. This CDR3 is 15 amino acids long. Germline V gene data show CDR1 as SGDLS and CDR2 as YYNGEE. V was shortened by 3 bases and J by 0 bases, with 10 bases between the two germline ends. CDR3 DNA: TGTGCCAGCAGCGACATTCACGACTCTGGAAACACCATATATTTT. It encodes CASSDIHDSGNTIYF.

The chain carries TRBV28 and TRBJ2-1, with D unresolved. Germline V gives CDR1 MDHEN, CDR2 SYDVKM. The CDR3 has 12 residues. V was clipped by 4 bases and J by 7 bases, with 8 bases between them. The CDR3 DNA follows: TGTGCCAGCAGTTCCCCTACAAATGAGCAGTTCTTC. Its translation: CASSSPTNEQFF.

This clone was recorded once. This chain links TRBV7-3 with TRBJ2-1; either TRBD1 or TRBD2 may fit D (5 bases each). The V end was cut by 1 base, the J end by 0 bases, with 10 bases between. This CDR3 has 16 amino acids. Per germline, CDR1 SGHTA and CDR2 FQGTGA. Written as DNA, the CDR3 is TGTGCCAGCAGCTTAATGGGGGTATCCTCCTACAATGAGCAGTTCTTC. Translation gives CASSLMGVSSYNEQFF.